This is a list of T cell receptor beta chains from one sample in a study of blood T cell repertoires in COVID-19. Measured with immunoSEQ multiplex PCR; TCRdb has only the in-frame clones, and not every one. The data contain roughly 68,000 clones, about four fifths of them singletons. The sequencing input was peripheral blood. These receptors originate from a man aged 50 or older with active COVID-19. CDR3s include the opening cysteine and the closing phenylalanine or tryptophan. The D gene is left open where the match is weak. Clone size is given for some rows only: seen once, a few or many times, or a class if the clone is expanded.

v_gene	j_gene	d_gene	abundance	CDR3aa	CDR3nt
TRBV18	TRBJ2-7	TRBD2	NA	CASSPQELAGLYEQYF	TGTGCCAGCTCACCACAGGAACTAGCGGGGCTCTACGAGCAGTACTTC
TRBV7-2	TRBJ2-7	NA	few	CASSISGIPSGEQYF	TGTGCCAGCAGCATTTCCGGGATCCCCTCCGGCGAGCAGTACTTC
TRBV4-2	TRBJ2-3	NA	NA	CASSQLDSSTDTQYF	TGTGCCAGCAGCCAACTAGATTCGTCCACAGATACGCAGTATTTT
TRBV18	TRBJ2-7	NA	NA	CASSPPPDRDNEQYF	TGTGCCAGCTCACCCCCCCCCGACCGGGACAACGAGCAGTACTTC
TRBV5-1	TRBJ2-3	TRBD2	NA	CASSLGLAGSTDTQYF	TGCGCCAGCAGCTTGGGGCTAGCGGGAAGCACAGATACGCAGTATTTT
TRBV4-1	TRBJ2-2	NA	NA	CASSQEGRRDKWAGELFF	TGCGCCAGCAGCCAAGAAGGGAGGAGGGATAAGTGGGCCGGGGAGCTGTTTTTT
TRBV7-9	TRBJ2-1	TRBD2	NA	CASSLGSRLAAYNEQFF	TGTGCCAGCAGCTTAGGCTCTCGACTAGCGGCCTACAATGAGCAGTTCTTC
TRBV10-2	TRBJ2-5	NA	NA	CAIQNGETQYF	TGCGCCATCCAAAACGGGGAGACCCAGTACTTC
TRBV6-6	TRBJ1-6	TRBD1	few	CASRGTENSPLHF	TGTGCCAGCAGAGGGACAGAGAATTCACCCCTCCACTTT
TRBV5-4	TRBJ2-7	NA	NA	CASSFGKNEQYF	TGTGCCAGCAGCTTCGGTAAGAACGAGCAGTACTTC
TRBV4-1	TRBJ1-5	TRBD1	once	CASSQDGTAYSNQPQHF	TGCGCCAGCAGCCAAGATGGGACAGCTTATAGCAATCAGCCCCAGCATTTT
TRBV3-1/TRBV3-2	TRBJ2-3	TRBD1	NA	CASSHTGQGTDTQYF	TGTGCCAGCAGCCATACGGGACAGGGAACTGATACGCAGTATTTT
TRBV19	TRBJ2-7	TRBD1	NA	CASSMGQAAYEQYF	TGTGCCAGTAGTATGGGACAGGCTGCCTACGAGCAGTACTTC
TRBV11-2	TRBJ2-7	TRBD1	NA	CASSLDRDEQYF	TGTGCCAGCAGCCTCGACAGGGACGAGCAGTACTTC
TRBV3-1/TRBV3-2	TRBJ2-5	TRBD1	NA	CASSQQGDQETQYF	TGTGCCAGCAGCCAACAGGGGGATCAAGAGACCCAGTACTTC
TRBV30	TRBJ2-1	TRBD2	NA	CAWSVATSGTNEQFF	TGTGCCTGGAGTGTAGCGACTAGCGGGACGAATGAGCAGTTCTTC
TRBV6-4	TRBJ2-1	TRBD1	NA	CASSEGTGDYNEQFF	TGTGCCAGCAGTGAGGGGACAGGGGACTACAATGAGCAGTTCTTC
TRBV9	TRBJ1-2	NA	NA	CASSVGGTLSGGGYTF	TGTGCCAGCAGCGTAGGCGGCACTCTCAGCGGAGGTGGCTACACCTTC
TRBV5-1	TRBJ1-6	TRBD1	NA	CASSAGGTYNSPLHF	TGCGCCAGCAGCGCAGGGGGTACCTATAATTCACCCCTCCACTTT
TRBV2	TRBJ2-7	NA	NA	CASRFSATYEQYF	TGTGCCAGCAGGTTTAGCGCTACCTACGAGCAGTACTTC
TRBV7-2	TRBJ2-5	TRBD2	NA	CASSLSVAGALETQYF	TGTGCCAGCAGCTTATCGGTTGCGGGAGCCTTGGAGACCCAGTACTTC
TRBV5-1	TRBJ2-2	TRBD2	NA	CASSLGTRTNTGELFF	TGCGCCAGCAGCTTGGGGACTAGGACGAACACCGGGGAGCTGTTTTTT
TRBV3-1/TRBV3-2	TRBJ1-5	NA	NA	CASSQDSSNQPQHF	TGTGCCAGCAGCCAAGATTCCAGTAACCAGCCCCAGCATTTT
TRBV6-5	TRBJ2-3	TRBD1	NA	CASQRDRGTDTQYF	TGTGCCAGCCAGCGGGACAGGGGGACAGATACGCAGTATTTT
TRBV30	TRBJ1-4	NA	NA	CAWTQGTYEKLFF	TGTGCCTGGACCCAGGGGACGTATGAAAAACTGTTTTTT
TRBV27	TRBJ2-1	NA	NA	CASSPLDGLMYNEQFF	TGTGCCAGCAGTCCCTTAGACGGACTGATGTACAATGAGCAGTTCTTC
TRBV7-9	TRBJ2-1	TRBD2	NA	CASSLIAGGHEQFF	TGTGCCAGCAGCTTAATTGCGGGAGGACATGAGCAGTTCTTC
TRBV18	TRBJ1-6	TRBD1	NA	CASSGDSGGAPLHF	TGTGCCAGCTCAGGGGACAGCGGAGGGGCACCCCTCCACTTT
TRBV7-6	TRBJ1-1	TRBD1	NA	CASSATTGTEAFF	TGTGCCAGCAGCGCGACGACAGGGACTGAAGCTTTCTTT
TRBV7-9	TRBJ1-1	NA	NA	CASSLGAGSTEAFF	TGTGCCAGCAGCTTAGGGGCAGGGTCCACTGAAGCTTTCTTT
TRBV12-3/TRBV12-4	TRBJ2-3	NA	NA	CASTRGGSQYF	TGTGCCAGCACAAGAGGCGGCTCGCAGTATTTT